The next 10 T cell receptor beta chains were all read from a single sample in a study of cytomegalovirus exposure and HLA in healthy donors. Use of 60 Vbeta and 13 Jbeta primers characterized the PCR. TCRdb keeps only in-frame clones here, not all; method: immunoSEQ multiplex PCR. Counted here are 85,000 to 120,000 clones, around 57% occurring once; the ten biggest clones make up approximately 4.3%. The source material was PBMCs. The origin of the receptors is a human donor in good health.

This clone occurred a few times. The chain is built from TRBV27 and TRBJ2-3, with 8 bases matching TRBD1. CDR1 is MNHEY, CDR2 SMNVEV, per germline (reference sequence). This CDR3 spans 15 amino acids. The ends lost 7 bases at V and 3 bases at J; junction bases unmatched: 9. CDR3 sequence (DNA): TGTGCCAGCATAAGAAGGACAGGGACGACAGATACGCAGTATTTT. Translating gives CASIRRTGTTDTQYF.

The CDR3 sequence is CASSLRGNSEQYF. CDR3 nucleotides: TGTGCCAGCAGCTTGCGGGGGAACTCCGAGCAGTACTTC. This chain uses TRBV7-9 with TRBJ2-7; 7 nucleotides line up with TRBD2. This CDR3 has 13 amino acids. The germline gives CDR1 SEHNR, CDR2 FQNEAQ (reference sequence). Unmatched junction bases numbered 5, after V lost 3 bases and J lost 6 bases.

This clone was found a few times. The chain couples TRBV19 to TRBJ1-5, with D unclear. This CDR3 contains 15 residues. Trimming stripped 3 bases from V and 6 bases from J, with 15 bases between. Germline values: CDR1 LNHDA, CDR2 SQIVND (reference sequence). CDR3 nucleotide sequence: TGTGCCAGTAGTATTGATAACTGGGGAGGTCAGCCCCAGCATTTT. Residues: CASSIDNWGGQPQHF.

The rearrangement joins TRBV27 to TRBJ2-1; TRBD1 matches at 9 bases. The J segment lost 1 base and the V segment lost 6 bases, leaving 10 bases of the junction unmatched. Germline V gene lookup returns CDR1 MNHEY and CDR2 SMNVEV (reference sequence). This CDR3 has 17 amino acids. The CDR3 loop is CASSSYLGTGSYNEQFF. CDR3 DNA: TGTGCCAGCAGCTCTTATCTGGGGACAGGGTCCTACAATGAGCAGTTCTTC.

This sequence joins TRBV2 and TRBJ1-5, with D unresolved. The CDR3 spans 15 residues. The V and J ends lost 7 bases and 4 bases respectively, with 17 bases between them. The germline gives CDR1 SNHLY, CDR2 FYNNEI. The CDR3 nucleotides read TGTGCCAGCAATCGAGTTGGAGTGATGAATCAGCCCCAGCATTTT. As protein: CASNRVGVMNQPQHF.

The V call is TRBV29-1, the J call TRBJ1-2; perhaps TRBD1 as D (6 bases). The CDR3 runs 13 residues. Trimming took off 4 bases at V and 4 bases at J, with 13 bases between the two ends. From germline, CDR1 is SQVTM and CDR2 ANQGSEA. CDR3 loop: CSVVGQEGYGYTF. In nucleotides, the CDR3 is TGCAGCGTTGTGGGACAAGAAGGCTATGGCTACACCTTC.

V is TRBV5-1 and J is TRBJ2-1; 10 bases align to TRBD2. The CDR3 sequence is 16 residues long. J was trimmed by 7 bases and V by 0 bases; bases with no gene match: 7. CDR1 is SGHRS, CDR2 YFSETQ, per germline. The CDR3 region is CASSLEAGAGGNEQFF. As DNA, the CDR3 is TGCGCCAGCAGCTTGGAAGCCGGAGCGGGAGGGAATGAGCAGTTCTTC.

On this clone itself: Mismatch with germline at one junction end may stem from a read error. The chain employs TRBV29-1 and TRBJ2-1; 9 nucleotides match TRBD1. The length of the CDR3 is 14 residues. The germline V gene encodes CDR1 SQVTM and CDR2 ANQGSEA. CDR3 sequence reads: CSVEGQGLYNEQFF. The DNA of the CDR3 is TGCAGCGTCGAAGGACAGGGGTTGTACAATGAGCAGTTCTTC.

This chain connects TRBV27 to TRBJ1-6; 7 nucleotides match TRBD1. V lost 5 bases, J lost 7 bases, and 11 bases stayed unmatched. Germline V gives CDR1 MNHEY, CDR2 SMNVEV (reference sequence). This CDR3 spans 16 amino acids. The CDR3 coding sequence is TGTGCCAGCAGTCCGTCCCTGGCCAGGGGGAATTCACCCCTCCACTTT. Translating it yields CASSPSLARGNSPLHF.

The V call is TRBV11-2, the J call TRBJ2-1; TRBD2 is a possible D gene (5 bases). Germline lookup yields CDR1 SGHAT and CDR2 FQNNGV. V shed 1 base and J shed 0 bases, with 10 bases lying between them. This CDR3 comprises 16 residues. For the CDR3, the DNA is TGTGCCAGCAGCTTAGCGGCAGGAGGCTCCTACAATGAGCAGTTCTTC. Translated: CASSLAAGGSYNEQFF. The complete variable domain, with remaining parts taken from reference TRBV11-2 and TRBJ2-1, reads EAGVAQSPRYKIIEKRQSVAFWCNPISGHATLYWYQQILGQGPKLLIQFQNNGVVDDSQLPKDRFSAERLKGVDSTLKIQPAKLEDSAVYLCASSLAAGGSYNEQFFGPGTRLTVL.